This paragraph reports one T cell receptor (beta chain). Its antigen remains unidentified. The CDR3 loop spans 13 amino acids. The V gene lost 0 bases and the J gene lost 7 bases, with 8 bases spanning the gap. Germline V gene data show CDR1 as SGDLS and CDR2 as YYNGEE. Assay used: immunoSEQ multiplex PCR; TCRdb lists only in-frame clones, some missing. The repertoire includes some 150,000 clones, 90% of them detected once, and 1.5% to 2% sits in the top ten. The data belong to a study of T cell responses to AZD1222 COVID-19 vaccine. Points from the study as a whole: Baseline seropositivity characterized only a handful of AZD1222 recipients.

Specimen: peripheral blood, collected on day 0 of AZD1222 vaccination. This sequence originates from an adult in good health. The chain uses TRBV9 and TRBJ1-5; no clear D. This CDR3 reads CASSVVEGQPQHF. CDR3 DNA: TGTGCCAGCAGCGTAGTCGAAGGGCAGCCCCAGCATTTT.